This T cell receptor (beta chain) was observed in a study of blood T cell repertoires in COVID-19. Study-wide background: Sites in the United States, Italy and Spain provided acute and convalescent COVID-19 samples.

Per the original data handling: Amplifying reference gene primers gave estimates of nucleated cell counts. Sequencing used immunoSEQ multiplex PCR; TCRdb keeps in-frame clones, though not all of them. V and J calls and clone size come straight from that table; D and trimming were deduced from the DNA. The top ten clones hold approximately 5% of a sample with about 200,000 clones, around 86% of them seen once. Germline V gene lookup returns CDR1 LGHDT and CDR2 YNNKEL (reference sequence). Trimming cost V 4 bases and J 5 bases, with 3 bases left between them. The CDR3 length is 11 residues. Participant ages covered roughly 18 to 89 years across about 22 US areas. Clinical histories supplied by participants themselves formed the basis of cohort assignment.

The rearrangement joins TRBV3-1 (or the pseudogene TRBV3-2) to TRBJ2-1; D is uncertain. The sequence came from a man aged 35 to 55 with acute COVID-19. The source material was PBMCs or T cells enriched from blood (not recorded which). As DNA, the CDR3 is TGTGCCAGCAGCCTTAACAATGAGCAGTTCTTC. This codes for CASSLNNEQFF.